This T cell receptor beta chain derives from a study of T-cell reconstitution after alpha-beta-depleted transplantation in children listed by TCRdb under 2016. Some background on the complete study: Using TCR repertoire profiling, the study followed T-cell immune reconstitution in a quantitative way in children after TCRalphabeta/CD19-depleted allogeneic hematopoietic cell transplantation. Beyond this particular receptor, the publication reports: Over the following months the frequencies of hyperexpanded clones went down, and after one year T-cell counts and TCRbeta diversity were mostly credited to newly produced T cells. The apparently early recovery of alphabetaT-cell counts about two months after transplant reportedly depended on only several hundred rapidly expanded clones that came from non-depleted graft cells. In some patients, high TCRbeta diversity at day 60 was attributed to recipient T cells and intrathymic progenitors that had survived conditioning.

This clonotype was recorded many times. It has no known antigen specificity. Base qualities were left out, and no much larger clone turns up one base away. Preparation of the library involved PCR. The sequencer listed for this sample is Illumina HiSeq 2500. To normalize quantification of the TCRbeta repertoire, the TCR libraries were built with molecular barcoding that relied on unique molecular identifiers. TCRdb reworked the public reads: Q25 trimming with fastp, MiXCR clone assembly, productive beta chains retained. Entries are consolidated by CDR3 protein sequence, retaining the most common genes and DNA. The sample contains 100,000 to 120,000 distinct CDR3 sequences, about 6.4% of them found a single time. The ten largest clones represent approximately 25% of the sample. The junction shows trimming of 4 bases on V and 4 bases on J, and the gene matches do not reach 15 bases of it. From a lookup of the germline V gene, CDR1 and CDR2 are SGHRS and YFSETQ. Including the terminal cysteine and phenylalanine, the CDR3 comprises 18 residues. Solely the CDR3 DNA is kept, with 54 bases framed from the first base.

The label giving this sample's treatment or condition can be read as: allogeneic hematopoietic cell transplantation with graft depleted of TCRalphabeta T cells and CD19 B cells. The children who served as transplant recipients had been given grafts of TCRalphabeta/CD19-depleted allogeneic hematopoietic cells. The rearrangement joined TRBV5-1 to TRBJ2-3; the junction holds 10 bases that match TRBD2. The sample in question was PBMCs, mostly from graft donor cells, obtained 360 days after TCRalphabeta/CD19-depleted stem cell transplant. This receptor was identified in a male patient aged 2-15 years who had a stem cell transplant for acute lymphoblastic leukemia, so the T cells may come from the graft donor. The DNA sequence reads TGCGCCAGCAGCCTATCAAACCATCTAGCGGGAGTACCAGATACGCAGTATTTT. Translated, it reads CASSLSNHLAGVPDTQYF.